These 14 T cell receptor beta chains were all obtained from the same sample, sequenced in a study of PD-1 blockade in classical Hodgkin lymphoma. Assay used: immunoSEQ multiplex PCR; TCRdb lists only in-frame clones, some missing. The table includes roughly 49,000 clones, roughly 90% detected once. Indicated time point: cycle 4 day 1 (C4D1), after around six weeks of nivolumab. In every patient, relapse followed autologous stem cell transplantation, while exposure to brentuximab vedotin differed. The sequences come from peripheral blood mononuclear cells (PBMCs), collected before the fourth cycle of nivolumab. The receptor source for this set is a human donor with classical Hodgkin lymphoma.

The CDR3 is CASSYSNGGSSDSSSYNEQFF. CDR3 DNA sequence: TGTGCCAGCAGCTATTCGAACGGAGGTAGCTCTGATTCAAGCTCCTACAATGAGCAGTTCTTC. The V and J genes are TRBV7-8 and TRBJ2-1; maybe TRBD2 (5 bases). The CDR3 runs to 21 residues. The germline gives CDR1 SGHVS, CDR2 FQNEAQ. Trimming stripped 4 bases from V and 0 bases from J, with 28 bases between.

The chain carries TRBV2 and TRBJ2-1; 12 nucleotides agree with TRBD2. CDR3 length: 15 amino acids. Germline V CDR1 and CDR2: SNHLY, FYNNEI. The junction had 7 bases not matched to a gene; V was cut back by 4 bases and J by 9 bases. The CDR3 region is CASSGLAGEAGEQFF. The CDR3, as DNA: TGTGCCAGCAGTGGACTAGCGGGAGAGGCGGGTGAGCAGTTCTTC. Full variable domain (remainder filled in from reference TRBV2 and TRBJ2-1): EPEVTQTPSHQVTQMGQEVILRCVPISNHLYFYWYRQILGQKVEFLVSFYNNEISEKSEIFDDQFSVERPDGSNFTLKIRSTKLEDSAMYFCASSGLAGEAGEQFFGPGTRLTVL.

The table lists this clone with a few counts. The rearrangement uses TRBV28 and TRBJ2-3; TRBD2 aligns across 9 bases. V lost 8 bases to trimming and J lost 1 base; unmatched junction nucleotides: 16. This CDR3 is 18 amino acids long. Germline CDR1 and CDR2: MDHEN and SYDVKM. The CDR3 loop reads CASVLGTSRLSGTDTQYF. CDR3 nucleotides: TGTGCCAGCGTCCTCGGGACTAGCCGTCTCTCGGGCACAGATACGCAGTATTTT.

The V call is TRBV2, the J call TRBJ2-3; D may be TRBD2 (6 bases). Germline loops: CDR1 SNHLY, CDR2 FYNNEI. With 10 bases removed from V and 14 bases from J, the gap between germline ends came to 16 bases. The CDR3 contains 10 residues. The CDR3 DNA sequence: TGTGCCACAGGAGGGACTCGGGTGTATTTT. This gives the protein CATGGTRVYF.

Worth noting for this clone: At the DNA level, this CDR3 is encoded by other sequences in the same sample as well. The chain is built from TRBV7-9 and TRBJ1-2, with D hard to call. The CDR3 length is 16 residues. Germline V gene sequence: CDR1 SEHNR, CDR2 FQNEAQ (reference sequence). V was pared by 0 bases and J by 4 bases, with 15 bases between. This CDR3 reads CASSLALGIEAYGYTF. CDR3 DNA: TGTGCCAGCAGCTTAGCGCTTGGGATAGAGGCCTATGGCTACACCTTC. Supplemented by reference TRBV7-9 and TRBJ1-2, the full variable domain reads DTGVSQNPRHKITKRGQNVTFRCDPISEHNRLYWYRQTLGQGPEFLTYFQNEAQLEKSRLLSDRFSAERPKGSFSTLEIQRTEQGDSAMYLCASSLALGIEAYGYTFGSGTRLTVV.

The gene calls are TRBV11-3 and TRBJ2-3, with 8 bases that match TRBD2. There are 20 residues in the CDR3. With V trimmed by 5 bases and J by 0 bases, 19 bases remained unmatched. The germline CDR1 and CDR2 sequences are SGHNT and YENEEA. This chain's CDR3 is CASSPAGGTGSWGSTDTQYF. CDR3 in DNA: TGTGCCAGCAGCCCCGCGGGAGGAACGGGTTCTTGGGGAAGCACAGATACGCAGTATTTT. Complete variable domain (other parts from reference TRBV11-3 and TRBJ2-3): EAGVVQSPRYKIIEKKQPVAFWCNPISGHNTLYWYLQNLGQGPELLIRYENEEAVDDSQLPKDRFSAERLKGVDSTLKIQPAELGDSAVYLCASSPAGGTGSWGSTDTQYFGPGTRLTVL.

DNA for the CDR3: TGTGCCAGCTCGGAGGGGGGTGGGCAGCCCCAGCATTTT. It yields the protein CASSEGGGQPQHF. The chain employs TRBV2 and TRBJ1-5; D may be TRBD1 (6 bases). The CDR3 runs to 13 residues. Trimming stripped 8 bases from V and 7 bases from J, with 15 bases between. Per the germline V gene, CDR1 is SNHLY and CDR2 is FYNNEI.

The rearrangement joins TRBV6-5 to TRBJ2-3, with a tentative D call TRBD1 (6 bases). The CDR3 runs to 15 residues. Germline values: CDR1 MNHEY, CDR2 SVGAGI. V gave up 2 bases and J gave up 6 bases, with 15 bases separating them. This chain's CDR3 is CASSYQTGTADTQYF. The CDR3 nucleotides read TGTGCCAGCAGTTACCAGACAGGTACGGCGGATACGCAGTATTTT.

The chain has TRBV7-9 and TRBJ2-5; D is unresolved. The CDR3 spans 13 residues. The germline V gene encodes CDR1 SEHNR and CDR2 FQNEAQ (reference sequence). V was pared by 4 bases and J by 4 bases, with 10 bases between. DNA for the CDR3: TGTGCCAGCAGCTCCTACTTTAGAGAGACCCAGTACTTC. This codes for CASSSYFRETQYF.

Turning to this clone: At one boundary the junction diverges from the germline segment, which might be a read error. The chain has TRBV6-5 and TRBJ1-5; D is ambiguous. The CDR3 totals 11 residues. Germline CDR1 is MNHEY and CDR2 is SVGAGI. The CDR3 sequence is CASSSGQPQHF. CDR3 sequence (DNA): TGTGCCAGTAGTTCCGGACAGCCCCAGCATTTT.

This chain joins TRBV7-3 and TRBJ2-3; unclear D gene. V lost 3 bases and J 0 bases, leaving 10 bases between the germline ends. Germline V gives CDR1 SGHTA, CDR2 FQGTGA. The CDR3 is made up of 15 amino acids. The DNA of the CDR3 is TGTGCCAGCAGCTTCGTCGGTGCAAGCACAGATACGCAGTATTTT. Translated: CASSFVGASTDTQYF.

This chain links TRBV4-1 with TRBJ1-2; D not certain. Deletions cut 1 base from V and 6 bases from J, with 9 bases between. The CDR3 totals 13 residues. Germline V gene data show CDR1 as MGHRA and CDR2 as YSYEKL. The CDR3 protein is CASSQAGKNGYTF. The CDR3 DNA follows: TGCGCCAGCAGCCAAGCGGGGAAGAATGGCTACACCTTC.

The rearrangement joins TRBV25-1 to TRBJ2-7; 7 bases align to TRBD2. Trimming removed 3 bases from V and 3 bases from J; junction bases left unmatched: 8. The CDR3 is made up of 15 amino acids. CDR1 and CDR2 (germline): MGHDK, SYGVNS. The CDR3 DNA is TGTGCCAGCAGTGACGCGGGAGAGTGGGGCTACGAGCAGTACTTC. Its translation is CASSDAGEWGYEQYF.

The chain couples TRBV11-3 to TRBJ2-1, with 12 nucleotides matching TRBD2. CDR1 and CDR2 from the germline V gene are SGHNT and YENEEA. Losses at the gene ends were 5 bases for V and 9 bases for J; bases not matched to a gene: 17. This CDR3 comprises 18 residues. CDR3 sequence reads: CASSQISSLAGGYGEQFF. CDR3 nucleotide sequence: TGTGCCAGCAGCCAAATCTCCTCACTAGCGGGAGGTTACGGTGAGCAGTTCTTC.